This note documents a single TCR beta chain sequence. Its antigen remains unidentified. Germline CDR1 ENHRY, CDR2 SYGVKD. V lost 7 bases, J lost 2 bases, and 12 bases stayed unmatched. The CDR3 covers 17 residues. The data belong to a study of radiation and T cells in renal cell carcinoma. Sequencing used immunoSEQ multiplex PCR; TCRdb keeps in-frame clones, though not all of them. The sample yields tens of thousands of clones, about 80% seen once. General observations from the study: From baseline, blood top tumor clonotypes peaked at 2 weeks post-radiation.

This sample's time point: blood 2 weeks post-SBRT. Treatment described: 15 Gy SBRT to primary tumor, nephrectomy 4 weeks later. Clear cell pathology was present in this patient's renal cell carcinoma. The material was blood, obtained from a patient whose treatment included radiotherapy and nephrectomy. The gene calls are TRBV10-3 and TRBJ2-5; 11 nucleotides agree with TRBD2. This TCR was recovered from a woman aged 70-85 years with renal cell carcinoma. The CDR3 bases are TGTGCCATCAAAGGAGGACCGGGACTAGCGGAACAAGAGACCCAGTACTTC. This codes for CAIKGGPGLAEQETQYF.